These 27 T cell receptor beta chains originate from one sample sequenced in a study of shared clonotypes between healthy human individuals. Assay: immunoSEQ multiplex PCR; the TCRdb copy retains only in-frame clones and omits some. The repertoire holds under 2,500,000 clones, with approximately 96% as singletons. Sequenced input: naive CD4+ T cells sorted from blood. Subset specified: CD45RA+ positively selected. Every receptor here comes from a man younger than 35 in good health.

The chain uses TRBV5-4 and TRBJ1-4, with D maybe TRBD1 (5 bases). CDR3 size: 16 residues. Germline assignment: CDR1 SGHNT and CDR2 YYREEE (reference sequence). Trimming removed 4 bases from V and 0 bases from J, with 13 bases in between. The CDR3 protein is CASSRRGDTTNEKLFF. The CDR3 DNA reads TGTGCCAGCAGCCGGCGGGGGGATACAACTAATGAAAAACTGTTTTTT.

DNA for the CDR3: TGTGCCAGCAGCGCGGATACTTACTCTGGAAACACCATATATTTT. Its translation: CASSADTYSGNTIYF. V usage is TRBV5-6 and J usage is TRBJ1-3; D is uncertain. In germline, CDR1 is SGHDT, CDR2 YYEEEE. With 4 bases removed from V and 0 bases from J, the gap between germline ends came to 11 bases. The CDR3 is made up of 15 amino acids.

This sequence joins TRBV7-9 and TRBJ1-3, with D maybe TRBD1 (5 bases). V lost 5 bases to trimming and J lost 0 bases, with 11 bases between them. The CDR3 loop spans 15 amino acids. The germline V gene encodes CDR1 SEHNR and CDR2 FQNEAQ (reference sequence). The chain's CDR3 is CASSPRDFSGNTIYF. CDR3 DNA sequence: TGTGCCAGCAGCCCACGGGACTTCTCTGGAAACACCATATATTTT.

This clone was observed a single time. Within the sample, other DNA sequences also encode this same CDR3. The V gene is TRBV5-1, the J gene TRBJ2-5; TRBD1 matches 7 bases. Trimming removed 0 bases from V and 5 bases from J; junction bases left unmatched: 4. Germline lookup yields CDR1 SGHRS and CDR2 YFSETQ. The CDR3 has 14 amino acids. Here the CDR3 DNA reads TGCGCCAGCAGCTTGGAAGGGGGCTCCGAGACCCAGTACTTC. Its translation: CASSLEGGSETQYF.

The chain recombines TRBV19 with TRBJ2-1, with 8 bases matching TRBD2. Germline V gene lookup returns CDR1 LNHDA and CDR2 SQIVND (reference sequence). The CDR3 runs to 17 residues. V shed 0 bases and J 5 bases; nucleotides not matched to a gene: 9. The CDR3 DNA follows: TGTGCCAGTAGTATAGAGATCTATGGGACTAGGAACAATGAGCAGTTCTTC. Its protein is CASSIEIYGTRNNEQFF.

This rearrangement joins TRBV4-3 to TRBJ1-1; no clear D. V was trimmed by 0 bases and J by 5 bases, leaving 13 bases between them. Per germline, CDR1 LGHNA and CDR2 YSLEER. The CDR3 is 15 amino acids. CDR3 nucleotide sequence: TGCGCCAGCAGCCAAGATCCTGGTGGGTGGACTGAAGCTTTCTTT. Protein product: CASSQDPGGWTEAFF.

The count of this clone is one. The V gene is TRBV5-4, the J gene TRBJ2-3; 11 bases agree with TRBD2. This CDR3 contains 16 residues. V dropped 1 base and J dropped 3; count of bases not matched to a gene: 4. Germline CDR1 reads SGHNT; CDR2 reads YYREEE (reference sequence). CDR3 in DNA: TGTGCCAGCAGCTTGCGGGTAGCGGGGGGGACAGATACGCAGTATTTT. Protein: CASSLRVAGGTDTQYF.

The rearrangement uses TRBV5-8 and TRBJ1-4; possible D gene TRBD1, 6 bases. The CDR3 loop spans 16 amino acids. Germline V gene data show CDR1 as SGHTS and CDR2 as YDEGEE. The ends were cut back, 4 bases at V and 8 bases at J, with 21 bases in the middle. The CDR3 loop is CASSVFSGTKGEKLFF. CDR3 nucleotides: TGTGCCAGCAGCGTTTTCTCCGGGACAAAGGGAGAAAAACTGTTTTTT.

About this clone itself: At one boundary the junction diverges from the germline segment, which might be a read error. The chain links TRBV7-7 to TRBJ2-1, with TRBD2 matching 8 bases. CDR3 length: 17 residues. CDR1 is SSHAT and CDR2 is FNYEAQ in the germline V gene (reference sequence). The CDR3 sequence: CASSLGSGDTSYNEQFF. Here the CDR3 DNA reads TGTGCTAGCAGCTTAGGTAGCGGGGACACTTCCTACAATGAGCAGTTCTTC.

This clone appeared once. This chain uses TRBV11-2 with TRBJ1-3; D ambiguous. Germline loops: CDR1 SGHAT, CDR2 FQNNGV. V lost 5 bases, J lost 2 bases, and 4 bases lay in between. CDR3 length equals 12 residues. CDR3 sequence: CASSQAGNTIYF. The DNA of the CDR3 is TGTGCCAGCAGCCAGGCTGGAAACACCATATATTTT.

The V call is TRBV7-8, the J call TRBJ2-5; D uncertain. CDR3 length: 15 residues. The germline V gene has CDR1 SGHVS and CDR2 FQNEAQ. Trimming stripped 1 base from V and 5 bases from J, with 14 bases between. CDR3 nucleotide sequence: TGTGCCAGCAGCTTAGGGGGTCCAGAACGGGAGACCCAGTACTTC. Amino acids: CASSLGGPERETQYF.

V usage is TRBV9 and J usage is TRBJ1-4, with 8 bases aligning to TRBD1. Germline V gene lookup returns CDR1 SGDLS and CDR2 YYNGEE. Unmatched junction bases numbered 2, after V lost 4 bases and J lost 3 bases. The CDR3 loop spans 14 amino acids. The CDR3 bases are TGTGCCAGCAGCCTGACAGGGGCTAATGAAAAACTGTTTTTT. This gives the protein CASSLTGANEKLFF.

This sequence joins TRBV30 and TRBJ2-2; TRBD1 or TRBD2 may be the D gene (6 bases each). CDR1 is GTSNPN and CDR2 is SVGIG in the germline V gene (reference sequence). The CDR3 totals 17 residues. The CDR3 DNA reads TGTGCGTGGCAACGCCTAGGAGGGGGAACGAACACCGGGGAGCTGTTTTTT. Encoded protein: CAWQRLGGGTNTGELFF.

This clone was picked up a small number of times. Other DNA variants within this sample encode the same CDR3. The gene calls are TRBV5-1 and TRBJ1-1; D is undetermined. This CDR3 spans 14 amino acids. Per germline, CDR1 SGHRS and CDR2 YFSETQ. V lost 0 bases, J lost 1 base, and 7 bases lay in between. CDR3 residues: CASSLGAENTEAFF. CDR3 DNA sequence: TGCGCCAGCAGCTTGGGGGCGGAGAACACTGAAGCTTTCTTT.

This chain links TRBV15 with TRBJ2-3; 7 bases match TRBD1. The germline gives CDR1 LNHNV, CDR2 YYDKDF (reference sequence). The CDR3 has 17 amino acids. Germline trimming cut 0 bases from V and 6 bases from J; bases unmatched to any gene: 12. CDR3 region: CATSRDKVKGAGDTQYF. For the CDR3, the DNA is TGTGCCACCAGCAGAGATAAAGTTAAGGGGGCAGGGGATACGCAGTATTTT.

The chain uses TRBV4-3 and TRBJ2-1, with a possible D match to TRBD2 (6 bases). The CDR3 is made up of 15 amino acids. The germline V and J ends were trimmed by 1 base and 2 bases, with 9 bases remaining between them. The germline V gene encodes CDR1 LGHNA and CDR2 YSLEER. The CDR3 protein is CASSQVEGPYNEQFF. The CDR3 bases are TGCGCCAGCAGCCAAGTGGAGGGACCCTACAATGAGCAGTTCTTC.

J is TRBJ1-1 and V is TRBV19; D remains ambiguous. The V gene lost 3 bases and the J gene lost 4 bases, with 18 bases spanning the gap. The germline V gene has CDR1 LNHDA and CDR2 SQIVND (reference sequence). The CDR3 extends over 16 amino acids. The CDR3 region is CASSIGVWEWGTEAFF. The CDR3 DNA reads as TGTGCCAGTAGTATCGGTGTATGGGAATGGGGCACTGAAGCTTTCTTT.

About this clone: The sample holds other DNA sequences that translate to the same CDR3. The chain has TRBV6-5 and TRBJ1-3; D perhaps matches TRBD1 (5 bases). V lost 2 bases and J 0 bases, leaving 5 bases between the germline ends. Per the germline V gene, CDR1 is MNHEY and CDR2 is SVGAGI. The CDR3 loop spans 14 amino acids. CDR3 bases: TGTGCCAGCAGTTACAGGGGCTCTGGAAACACCATATATTTT. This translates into CASSYRGSGNTIYF.

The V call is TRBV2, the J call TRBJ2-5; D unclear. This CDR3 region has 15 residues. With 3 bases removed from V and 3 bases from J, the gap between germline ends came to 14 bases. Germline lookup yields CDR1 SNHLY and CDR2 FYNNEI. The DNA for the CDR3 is TGTGCCAGCAGTGAGAAGCGCCTCTGGGAAGAGACCCAGTACTTC. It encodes CASSEKRLWEETQYF.

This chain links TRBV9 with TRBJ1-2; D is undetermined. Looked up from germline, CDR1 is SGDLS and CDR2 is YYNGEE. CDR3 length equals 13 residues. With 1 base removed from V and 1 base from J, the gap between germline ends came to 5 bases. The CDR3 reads CASSVRSNYGYTF. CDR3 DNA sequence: TGTGCCAGCAGCGTAAGAAGTAACTATGGCTACACCTTC. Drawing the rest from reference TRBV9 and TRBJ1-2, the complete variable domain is DSGVTQTPKHLITATGQRVTLRCSPRSGDLSVYWYQQSLDQGLQFLIQYYNGEERAKGNILERFSAQQFPDLHSELNLSSLELGDSALYFCASSVRSNYGYTFGSGTRLTVV.

In nucleotides, the CDR3 is TGTGCCAGCAGTTTATTGGACGGGGGGGCGAAAGATACGCAGTATTTT. Amino acid sequence: CASSLLDGGAKDTQYF. J is TRBJ2-3 and V is TRBV28, with 8 bases aligning to TRBD2. The V gene end was trimmed by 1 base and the J gene end by 5 bases; junction bases not matched to a gene: 8. This CDR3 contains 16 residues. Germline V gene lookup returns CDR1 MDHEN and CDR2 SYDVKM. Based on the CDR3 plus reference TRBV28 and TRBJ2-3, the full variable domain is DVKVTQSSRYLVKRTGEKVFLECVQDMDHENMFWYRQDPGLGLRLIYFSYDVKMKEKGDIPEGYSVSREKKERFSLILESASTNQTSMYLCASSLLDGGAKDTQYFGPGTRLTVL.

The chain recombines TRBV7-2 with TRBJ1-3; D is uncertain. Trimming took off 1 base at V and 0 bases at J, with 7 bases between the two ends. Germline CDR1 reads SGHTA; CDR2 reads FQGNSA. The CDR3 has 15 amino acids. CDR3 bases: TGTGCCAGCAGCTTAGAGGCGTACTCTGGAAACACCATATATTTT. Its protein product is CASSLEAYSGNTIYF.

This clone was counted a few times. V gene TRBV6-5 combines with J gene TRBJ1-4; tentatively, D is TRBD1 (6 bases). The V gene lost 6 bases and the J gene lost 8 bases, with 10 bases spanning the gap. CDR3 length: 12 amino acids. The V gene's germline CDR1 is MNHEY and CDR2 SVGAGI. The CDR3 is CASRQGYEKLFF. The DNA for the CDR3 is TGTGCCAGCAGGCAGGGGTACGAAAAACTGTTTTTT.

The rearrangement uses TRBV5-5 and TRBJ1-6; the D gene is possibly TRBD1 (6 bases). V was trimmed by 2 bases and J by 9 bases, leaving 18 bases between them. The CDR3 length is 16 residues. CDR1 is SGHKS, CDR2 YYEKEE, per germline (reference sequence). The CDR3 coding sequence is TGTGCCAGCAGCTTTCCCCACGGACAGCCCACTTCACCCCTCCACTTT. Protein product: CASSFPHGQPTSPLHF.

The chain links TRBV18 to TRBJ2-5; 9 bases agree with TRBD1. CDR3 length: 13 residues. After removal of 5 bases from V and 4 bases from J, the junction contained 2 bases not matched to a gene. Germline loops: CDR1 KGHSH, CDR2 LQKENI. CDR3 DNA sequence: TGTGCCAGCTCAACGGGACAGGGAGAGACCCAGTACTTC. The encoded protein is CASSTGQGETQYF.

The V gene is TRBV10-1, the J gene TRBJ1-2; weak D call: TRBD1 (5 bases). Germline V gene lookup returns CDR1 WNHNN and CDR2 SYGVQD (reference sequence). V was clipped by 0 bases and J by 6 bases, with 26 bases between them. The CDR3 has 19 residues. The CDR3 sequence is CASSESVGAGDFQGNGYTF. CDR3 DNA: TGCGCCAGCAGTGAGTCAGTTGGCGCCGGGGACTTTCAAGGCAATGGCTACACCTTC.

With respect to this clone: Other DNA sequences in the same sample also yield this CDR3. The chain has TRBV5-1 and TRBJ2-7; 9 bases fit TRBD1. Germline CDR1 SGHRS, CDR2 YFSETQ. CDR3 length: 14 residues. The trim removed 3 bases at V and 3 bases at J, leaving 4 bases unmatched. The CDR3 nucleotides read TGCGCCAGCAGCTCGGGACAGGGCTTCTACGAGCAGTACTTC. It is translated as CASSSGQGFYEQYF.